This is a list of T cell receptor beta chains from one sample in a study of cytomegalovirus exposure and HLA in healthy donors. Sequencing was performed with immunoSEQ multiplex PCR; in TCRdb, only in-frame clones are kept and a portion is missing. The sample comprises about 160,000 clones, around 72% of which are singletons, and roughly 6.4% rests with the top ten. The sequencing sample was made of PBMCs. The receptors come from a woman aged 40 to 55 in good health and CMV-seropositive. Each CDR3 is given with its conserved first and last residue. D genes are given only for firm matches. The size field is filled for only some rows; it gives once, few, many or a size class.

TRBV2	TRBJ1-4	14	NA	NA	CASSSDRGNEKLFF	TGTGCCAGCAGTTCGGACCGGGGGAATGAAAAACTGTTTTTT
TRBV2	TRBJ2-3	11	NA	NA	CASSTLDTQYF	TGTGCCAGCAGTACTCTGGATACGCAGTATTTT
TRBV28	TRBJ1-2	11	NA	NA	CATTGSSGYTF	TGTGCCACTACAGGTTCGTCTGGCTACACCTTC
TRBV11-2	TRBJ2-2	14	few	NA	CASSRRGNTGELFF	TGTGCCAGCAGCCGTCGGGGGAACACCGGGGAGCTGTTTTTT
TRBV6-6	TRBJ2-5	16	NA	TRBD1	CASSSRPGQTQETQYF	TGTGCCAGCAGCTCACGACCGGGACAGACCCAAGAGACCCAGTACTTC
TRBV7-2	TRBJ2-1	14	NA	NA	CASSLGAGWDEQFF	TGTGCCAGCAGCCTAGGGGCAGGGTGGGATGAGCAGTTCTTC
TRBV12-1	TRBJ2-7	18	NA	NA	CASSGGTAEGPISYEQYF	TGTGCCAGCAGCGGAGGGACAGCCGAAGGCCCCATTTCCTACGAGCAGTACTTC
TRBV7-9	TRBJ2-7	15	NA	NA	CASSLEDSASGKQYF	TGTGCCAGCAGCTTAGAGGACAGTGCTAGTGGGAAGCAGTACTTC
TRBV14	TRBJ2-5	15	NA	TRBD1	CASSAWDRGQETQYF	TGTGCCAGCAGCGCCTGGGACAGGGGTCAAGAGACCCAGTACTTC
TRBV7-2	TRBJ2-7	16	NA	TRBD1	CASSLTWDRGAYEQYF	TGTGCCAGCAGCTTAACCTGGGACAGGGGAGCCTACGAGCAGTACTTC
TRBV11-2	TRBJ2-2	18	NA	TRBD1	CASSSGTAFTLDTGELFF	TGTGCCAGCAGCTCGGGGACAGCATTCACCCTCGACACCGGGGAGCTGTTTTTT
TRBV6-1	TRBJ2-7	15	NA	TRBD2	CASSESGGALGEQYF	TGTGCCAGCAGTGAAAGCGGGGGGGCCCTGGGGGAGCAGTACTTC
TRBV28	TRBJ1-1	12	NA	NA	CASSLLYTEAFF	TGTGCCAGCAGTTTACTCTACACTGAAGCTTTCTTT
TRBV28	TRBJ1-4	14	once	TRBD1	CASSFDRVLEKLFF	TGTGCCAGCAGCTTCGACAGGGTGCTTGAAAAACTGTTTTTT
TRBV7-2	TRBJ2-7	15	NA	TRBD2	CASRPTSVSSYEQYF	TGTGCCAGCAGGCCTACTAGCGTAAGCTCCTACGAGCAGTACTTC
TRBV6-1	TRBJ1-1	13	once	NA	CASTRTQNTEAFF	TGTGCCAGCACTAGAACCCAGAACACTGAAGCTTTCTTT
TRBV20-1	TRBJ1-1	11	NA	NA	CSALLNTEAFF	TGCAGTGCTCTATTGAACACTGAAGCTTTCTTT
TRBV10-3	TRBJ2-2	14	NA	NA	CAIRDSSNTGELFF	TGTGCCATCAGGGACAGTTCTAACACCGGGGAGCTGTTTTTT
TRBV6-6	TRBJ2-2	14	NA	TRBD1	CASTQGARTGELFF	TGTGCCAGCACCCAGGGGGCTCGGACCGGGGAGCTGTTTTTT
TRBV19	TRBJ2-1	14	once	NA	CASGRGADTNEQFF	TGTGCCAGTGGTAGGGGAGCTGATACCAATGAGCAGTTCTTC
TRBV4-3	TRBJ2-3	16	few	TRBD2	CASSNQLAGGRDTQYF	TGCGCCAGCAGCAATCAGCTAGCGGGAGGCCGAGATACGCAGTATTTT
TRBV5-6	TRBJ1-1	11	once	NA	CASSLADEAFF	TGTGCCAGCAGCTTGGCAGATGAAGCTTTCTTT
TRBV7-6	TRBJ2-1	15	NA	NA	CASSLDSAGINEQFF	TGTGCCAGCAGCTTAGATAGCGCTGGTATCAATGAGCAGTTCTTC
TRBV28	TRBJ1-1	15	NA	TRBD1	CASSQPYRGRTEAFF	TGTGCCAGCAGCCAACCCTACAGGGGTCGAACTGAAGCTTTCTTT
TRBV6-1	TRBJ2-5	13	NA	TRBD2	CASRNLAGETQYF	TGTGCCAGCAGAAACCTAGCGGGGGAGACCCAGTACTTC
TRBV27	TRBJ2-1	14	NA	NA	CASSTWGLVNEQFF	TGTGCCAGCAGTACTTGGGGGCTGGTCAATGAGCAGTTCTTC
TRBV30	TRBJ1-1	12	NA	TRBD1	CARKGASGEAFF	TGTGCCCGGAAGGGGGCGTCAGGTGAAGCTTTCTTT
TRBV28	TRBJ2-3	14	NA	TRBD2	CASKGGGATDTQYF	TGTGCCAGCAAGGGCGGGGGGGCCACAGATACGCAGTATTTT
TRBV27	TRBJ2-7	14	NA	TRBD1	CASSSWTGRNEQYF	TGTGCCAGCAGTTCCTGGACAGGGAGGAACGAGCAGTACTTC
TRBV28	TRBJ1-2	14	NA	NA	CASNPQALDYGYTF	TGTGCCAGCAACCCACAGGCCCTCGACTATGGCTACACCTTC
TRBV6-6	TRBJ1-1	12	NA	NA	CASSYPRQEAFF	TGTGCCAGCAGTTACCCCAGGCAAGAAGCTTTCTTT
TRBV28	TRBJ1-1	16	NA	NA	CASSVVQGYRNTEAFF	TGTGCCAGCAGTGTCGTCCAGGGGTACAGGAACACTGAAGCTTTCTTT
TRBV7-9	TRBJ1-6	12	NA	NA	CASSHRWPPLHF	TGTGCCAGCAGCCACAGGTGGCCACCCCTCCACTTT
TRBV19	TRBJ1-1	14	NA	NA	CASSTTGSNTEAFF	TGTGCCAGTAGTACGACGGGGTCGAACACTGAAGCTTTCTTT
TRBV5-6	TRBJ1-1	12	NA	NA	CASSLARTEAFF	TGTGCCAGCAGCTTAGCCCGCACTGAAGCTTTCTTT
TRBV15	TRBJ1-2	15	few	TRBD1	CATSRERAGGPGYTF	TGTGCCACCAGCAGAGAGCGGGCAGGGGGCCCTGGCTACACCTTC
TRBV6-5	TRBJ2-1	15	NA	TRBD2	CASSSGLAGYNEQFF	TGTGCCAGCAGTTCGGGGCTAGCGGGGTATAATGAGCAGTTCTTC
TRBV10-3	TRBJ1-1	11	NA	TRBD1	CATKGAVEAFF	TGTGCCACCAAGGGGGCAGTTGAAGCTTTCTTT
TRBV5-4	TRBJ1-2	15	NA	NA	CASSLFDRPNYGYTF	TGTGCCAGCAGCTTGTTTGACAGACCTAACTATGGCTACACCTTC
TRBV6-5	TRBJ1-4	13	NA	NA	CASSLKLNEKLFF	TGTGCCAGCAGTTTAAAGCTTAATGAAAAACTGTTTTTT
TRBV30	TRBJ1-3	15	NA	NA	CAWSTSSVGGNTIYF	TGTGCCTGGAGTACGTCCAGCGTAGGTGGAAACACCATATATTTT
TRBV7-3	TRBJ1-1	17	NA	NA	CASSPRPPTRGVTEAFF	TGTGCCAGCAGCCCAAGGCCCCCAACAAGGGGTGTCACTGAAGCTTTCTTT
TRBV10-3	TRBJ1-2	14	NA	NA	CAISEYVTSYGYTF	TGTGCCATCAGTGAGTATGTGACAAGTTATGGCTACACCTTC
TRBV5-4	TRBJ2-7	11	NA	TRBD1	CAILQGNEQYF	TGTGCCATCTTACAGGGGAACGAGCAGTACTTC
TRBV29-1	TRBJ1-2	14	NA	TRBD1	CSARDAGTGTGYTF	TGCAGCGCCCGAGATGCCGGGACAGGCACTGGCTACACCTTC
TRBV18	TRBJ1-1	14	few	NA	CASSPLGANTEAFF	TGTGCCAGCTCACCACTGGGGGCGAACACTGAAGCTTTCTTT
TRBV29-1	TRBJ2-1	16	NA	NA	CSVEGGGRVSYNEQFF	TGCAGCGTTGAAGGGGGAGGAAGGGTATCCTACAATGAGCAGTTCTTC
TRBV5-4	TRBJ2-5	13	NA	NA	CASSYPSAETQYF	TGTGCCAGCAGCTACCCTAGCGCAGAGACCCAGTACTTC
TRBV2	TRBJ1-3	15	once	TRBD1	CASSEGTGFGNTIYF	TGTGCCAGCAGTGAAGGGACAGGGTTTGGAAACACCATATATTTT
TRBV2	TRBJ1-3	13	NA	NA	CASAGGSGNTIYF	TGTGCCAGCGCCGGTGGCTCTGGAAACACCATATATTTT
TRBV7-8	TRBJ2-7	16	NA	NA	CASSLVGSELSYEQYF	TGTGCCAGCAGCTTAGTCGGGTCAGAATTATCCTACGAGCAGTACTTC
TRBV11-2	TRBJ1-4	13	NA	NA	CASSQGFNEKLFF	TGTGCCAGCAGTCAGGGTTTTAATGAAAAACTGTTTTTT
TRBV7-8	TRBJ1-3	15	NA	NA	CASSYSTGSGNTIYF	TGTGCCAGCAGCTATTCCACCGGCTCTGGAAACACCATATATTTT
TRBV7-9	TRBJ1-2	13	NA	NA	CASSLGTQGVKDF	TGTGCCAGCAGCTTAGGTACGCAGGGCGTAAAGGACTTC
TRBV2	TRBJ1-6	13	few	NA	CASKGEGNSPLHF	TGTGCCAGCAAGGGGGAAGGAAATTCACCCCTCCACTTT